Each of the 4 T cell receptor beta chains below was sequenced from the same sample in a study of T cell responses to AZD1222 COVID-19 vaccine. Assay: immunoSEQ multiplex PCR; the TCRdb copy retains only in-frame clones and omits some. The table lists fewer than 130,000 clones, around 90% of them singletons, with about 1.2% in the top ten. The sequences come from peripheral blood, collected on day 0 of AZD1222 vaccination. These receptors were obtained from an adult in good health.

The gene calls are TRBV7-2 and TRBJ1-5; D remains ambiguous. V was pared by 7 bases and J by 2 bases, with 15 bases between. The CDR3 runs 15 residues. Germline loops: CDR1 SGHTA, CDR2 FQGNSA. In nucleotides, the CDR3 is TGTGCCAGCACCGTGGGGAGCTTTGGCAATCAGCCCCAGCATTTT. Its protein product is CASTVGSFGNQPQHF.

The gene calls are TRBV7-3 and TRBJ1-1; unclear D gene. The V gene lost 0 bases and the J gene lost 4 bases, with 9 bases spanning the gap. Per germline, CDR1 SGHTA and CDR2 FQGTGA. The CDR3 totals 14 residues. Here the CDR3 reads CASSLTVGGTEAFF. The CDR3 nucleotides read TGTGCCAGCAGCTTAACCGTGGGAGGCACTGAAGCTTTCTTT.

This clone was observed a single time. This sequence joins TRBV5-6 and TRBJ2-4; D gene unclear. This CDR3 contains 14 residues. Germline CDR1 reads SGHDT; CDR2 reads YYEEEE. Trimming removed 3 bases from V and 0 bases from J, with 7 bases in between. In nucleotides, the CDR3 is TGTGCCAGCAGCTCACCCGGAGCCAAAAACATTCAGTACTTC. It codes for CASSSPGAKNIQYF. Combining the CDR3 with reference TRBV5-6 and TRBJ2-4 gives the whole variable domain DAGVTQSPTHLIKTRGQQVTLRCSPKSGHDTVSWYQQALGQGPQFIFQYYEEEERQRGNFPDRFSGHQFPNYSSELNVNALLLGDSALYLCASSSPGAKNIQYFGAGTRLSVL.

This clone was observed once. The CDR3: CARSSRTNYGYTF. In DNA, the CDR3 is TGTGCCCGCTCCTCAAGGACGAACTATGGCTACACCTTC. The J gene is TRBJ1-2, the V gene TRBV30; D is ambiguous. This CDR3 has 13 amino acids. V was trimmed by 8 bases and J by 2 bases, leaving 15 bases between them. CDR1 is GTSNPN and CDR2 is SVGIG in the germline V gene (reference sequence).